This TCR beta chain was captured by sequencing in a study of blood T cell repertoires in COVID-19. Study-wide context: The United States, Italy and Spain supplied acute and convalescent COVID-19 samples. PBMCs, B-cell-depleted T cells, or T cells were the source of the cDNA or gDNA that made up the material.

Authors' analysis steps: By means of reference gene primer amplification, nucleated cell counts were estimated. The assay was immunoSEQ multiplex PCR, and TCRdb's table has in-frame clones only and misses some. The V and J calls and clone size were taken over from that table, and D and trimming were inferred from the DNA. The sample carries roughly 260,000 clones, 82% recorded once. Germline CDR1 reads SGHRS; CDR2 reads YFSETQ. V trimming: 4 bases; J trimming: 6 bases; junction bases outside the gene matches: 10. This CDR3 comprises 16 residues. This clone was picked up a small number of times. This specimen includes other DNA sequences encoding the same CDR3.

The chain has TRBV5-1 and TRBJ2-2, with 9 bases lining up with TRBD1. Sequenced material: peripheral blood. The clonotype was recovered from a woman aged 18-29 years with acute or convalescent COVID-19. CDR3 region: CASSPTTGGRAGELFF. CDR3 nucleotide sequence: TGCGCCAGCAGCCCTACGACAGGGGGTCGGGCCGGGGAGCTGTTTTTT.